Presented here are 28 T cell receptor beta chains from one specimen sequenced in a study of T cell responses to AZD1222 COVID-19 vaccine. The repertoire was sequenced with immunoSEQ multiplex PCR; TCRdb's copy has only in-frame clones and lacks some. The repertoire holds about 120,000 clones, with roughly 89% as singletons. The sequences come from peripheral blood, collected on day 0 of AZD1222 vaccination. The receptors come from an adult in good health.

The V and J genes are TRBV14 and TRBJ2-1, with 7 bases fitting TRBD1. V trimming: 4 bases; J trimming: 2 bases; junction bases outside the gene matches: 8. CDR3 size: 16 residues. Per germline, CDR1 SGHDN and CDR2 FVKESK. The CDR3 nucleotides read TGTGCCAGCAGCCTTTACCGGGACAGAGCCTACAATGAGCAGTTCTTC. Its translation: CASSLYRDRAYNEQFF.

The chain recombines TRBV5-6 with TRBJ2-5; perhaps TRBD1 as D (5 bases). This CDR3 is 12 amino acids long. V dropped 0 bases and J dropped 5 bases, with 5 bases sitting between them. CDR1 is SGHDT, CDR2 YYEEEE, per germline. The CDR3 loop reads CASSLEGETQYF. In DNA, the CDR3 is TGTGCCAGCAGCTTGGAGGGGGAGACCCAGTACTTC.

The chain combines TRBV7-2 with TRBJ2-3; no clear D. Germline V CDR1 and CDR2: SGHTA, FQGNSA. The CDR3 is 11 residues long. Trimming took off 3 bases at V and 4 bases at J, with 2 bases between the two ends. Here the CDR3 DNA reads TGTGCCAGCAGCTTCGCAGATACGCAGTATTTT. Translated, it gives CASSFADTQYF. The entire variable domain, with the rest obtained from reference TRBV7-2 and TRBJ2-3, is as follows: GAGVSQSPSNKVTEKGKDVELRCDPISGHTALYWYRQSLGQGLEFLIYFQGNSAPDKSGLPSDRFSAERTGGSVSTLTIQRTQQEDSAVYLCASSFADTQYFGPGTRLTVL.

The rearrangement joins TRBV6-2 or TRBV6-3 to TRBJ1-2, with no clear D. This CDR3 contains 14 residues. Looked up from germline, CDR1 is MNHEY and CDR2 is SVGEGT. The V and J ends lost 5 bases and 2 bases respectively, with 12 bases between them. In nucleotides, the CDR3 is TGTGCCAGCAGTCCCCCCTCAGGAAACTATGGCTACACCTTC. Its translation: CASSPPSGNYGYTF.

The genes are TRBV27 and TRBJ2-3; the D is unclear. The V gene lost 2 bases and the J gene lost 5 bases, with 8 bases spanning the gap. The CDR3 totals 13 residues. Per the germline V gene, CDR1 is MNHEY and CDR2 is SMNVEV (reference sequence). CDR3 sequence reads: CASSLLAVDTQYF. In DNA form, the CDR3 reads TGTGCCAGCAGTTTACTCGCGGTAGATACGCAGTATTTT.

For this clone: Compared with germline, one end of the junction differs, possibly owing to a read error. The chain couples TRBV4-2 to TRBJ1-6, with 8 nucleotides matching TRBD1. Germline lookup yields CDR1 LGHNA and CDR2 YNFKEQ. The CDR3 is 16 residues long. In DNA form, the CDR3 reads TGTGTCAGCAGCCAGGGACAGGAGATAGGCGTTTCACCCCTCCACTTT. This translates into CVSSQGQEIGVSPLHF.

The CDR3 loop reads CASSGQHYGYTF. DNA of the CDR3: TGTGCCAGCAGCGGCCAACACTATGGCTACACCTTC. The chain carries TRBV9 and TRBJ1-2; no clear D. The germline gives CDR1 SGDLS, CDR2 YYNGEE. Trimming took 3 bases from V and 3 from J, leaving 6 bases between them. CDR3 length equals 12 residues.

This chain joins TRBV19 and TRBJ2-1; possibly TRBD1 or TRBD2 for D (5 bases each). The CDR3 runs to 14 residues. Trimming stripped 7 bases from V and 9 bases from J, with 19 bases between. The germline gives CDR1 LNHDA, CDR2 SQIVND (reference sequence). CDR3 sequence: CASTPGPTETEQFF. The CDR3 DNA follows: TGTGCCAGTACACCGGGACCGACCGAGACTGAGCAGTTCTTC.

The genes are TRBV6-1 and TRBJ1-6, with 9 bases aligning to TRBD1. The V gene end was trimmed by 2 bases and the J gene end by 7 bases; junction bases not matched to a gene: 3. The germline CDR1 and CDR2 sequences are MNHNS and SASEGT. The CDR3 sequence is 15 residues long. This CDR3 reads CASSERGTGNSPLHF. For the CDR3, the DNA is TGTGCCAGCAGTGAAAGAGGGACAGGGAATTCACCCCTCCACTTT.

The chain uses TRBV19 and TRBJ2-2; weak D call: TRBD1 (5 bases). The CDR3 totals 15 residues. Germline V gene sequence: CDR1 LNHDA, CDR2 SQIVND (reference sequence). Trimming left V 6 bases short and J 6 bases short, with 17 bases between. In DNA, the CDR3 is TGTGCCAGTAGGGTCCCCGACAGATCGCCCGGGGAGCTGTTTTTT. It translates to CASRVPDRSPGELFF.

The chain combines TRBV25-1 with TRBJ1-1; 8 nucleotides align to TRBD1. Looked up from germline, CDR1 is MGHDK and CDR2 is SYGVNS. The CDR3 is 14 residues long. J was trimmed by 2 bases and V by 4 bases; bases with no gene match: 3. The CDR3 DNA sequence: TGTGCCAGCAGTGGGACAGGGCGAAACACTGAAGCTTTCTTT. This sequence encodes CASSGTGRNTEAFF. Variable domain in full (rest from reference TRBV25-1 and TRBJ1-1): EADIYQTPRYLVIGTGKKITLECSQTMGHDKMYWYQQDPGMELHLIHYSYGVNSTEKGDLSSESTVSRIRTEHFPLTLESARPSHTSQYLCASSGTGRNTEAFFGQGTRLTVV.

This rearrangement joins TRBV3-1 (or the pseudogene TRBV3-2) to TRBJ2-7, with TRBD2 identical over 9 bases. Germline V gene data show CDR1 as LGHDT and CDR2 as YNNKEL (reference sequence). The V segment lost 4 bases and the J segment 1 base; nucleotides outside the gene matches: 5. The CDR3 is made up of 15 amino acids. The CDR3 sequence: CASSRPSGNSYEQYF. In DNA, the CDR3 is TGTGCCAGCAGCCGCCCTAGCGGGAATTCCTACGAGCAGTACTTC.

This chain links TRBV3-1 (or the pseudogene TRBV3-2) with TRBJ1-2, with D possibly matching TRBD1 (6 bases). CDR3 size: 15 residues. V shed 0 bases and J shed 4 bases, with 12 bases lying between them. Looked up from germline, CDR1 is LGHDT and CDR2 is YNNKEL (reference sequence). The CDR3 reads CASSQDSGGRYGYTF. The CDR3 coding sequence is TGTGCCAGCAGCCAAGATTCGGGGGGCCGCTATGGCTACACCTTC.

This rearrangement joins TRBV10-3 to TRBJ1-5, with 7 bases identical to TRBD1. The germline V gene has CDR1 ENHRY and CDR2 SYGVKD. Trimming took 0 bases from V and 7 from J; bases not matched to a gene: 6. This CDR3 comprises 15 residues. CDR3 sequence (DNA): TGTGCCATCAGTGAGTCAGGGGGCCCGTTGCAGCCCCAGCATTTT. Residues: CAISESGGPLQPQHF.

This chain uses TRBV19 with TRBJ2-5; 7 bases are shared with TRBD2. The junction had 7 bases not matched to a gene; V was cut back by 5 bases and J by 4 bases. The germline V gene has CDR1 LNHDA and CDR2 SQIVND (reference sequence). The CDR3 runs 14 residues. The CDR3 region is CASSGGGSGETQYF. CDR3 coding DNA: TGTGCCAGTAGTGGAGGCGGGAGTGGAGAGACCCAGTACTTC.

The V call is TRBV5-4, the J call TRBJ2-2, with TRBD2 identical over 10 bases. Trimming at V came to 1 base and at J to 6 bases, leaving 6 bases not matched to a gene. The CDR3 spans 16 residues. Germline lookup yields CDR1 SGHNT and CDR2 YYREEE (reference sequence). The CDR3 protein is CASSLRGTSVPGELFF. CDR3 sequence (DNA): TGTGCCAGCAGCTTGCGTGGGACTAGCGTCCCCGGGGAGCTGTTTTTT.

This clone was seen a handful of times. The chain links TRBV4-1 to TRBJ2-3; D unclear. Germline V gene lookup returns CDR1 MGHRA and CDR2 YSYEKL. Trimming took off 3 bases at V and 0 bases at J, with 10 bases between the two ends. CDR3 length: 15 residues. CDR3: CASSHRTDSTDTQYF. The CDR3, as DNA: TGCGCCAGCAGCCACCGGACGGACAGCACAGATACGCAGTATTTT.

The V call is TRBV6-5, the J call TRBJ1-4, with TRBD1 identical over 7 bases. The V gene end was trimmed by 4 bases and the J gene end by 5 bases; junction bases not matched to a gene: 7. This CDR3 has 15 amino acids. Germline V gene data show CDR1 as MNHEY and CDR2 as SVGAGI. The CDR3 DNA reads as TGTGCCAGCAGTTCATTCGGGACAGACAATGAAAAACTGTTTTTT. Its translation is CASSSFGTDNEKLFF.

The chain uses TRBV11-2 and TRBJ2-7; 9 bases align to TRBD2. In germline, CDR1 is SGHAT, CDR2 FQNNGV. After removal of 6 bases from V and 9 bases from J, the junction contained 9 bases not matched to a gene. This CDR3 is built from 13 residues. The CDR3 spells CASSPAGGFGQYF. CDR3 sequence (DNA): TGTGCCAGCAGTCCAGCGGGAGGTTTTGGGCAGTACTTC.

On this clone itself: This same CDR3 is encoded by further DNA sequences in the sample. The genes are TRBV12-3 or TRBV12-4 and TRBJ1-1; D is uncertain. The CDR3 has 11 amino acids. V was pared by 4 bases and J by 2 bases, with 2 bases between. The CDR3 sequence: CASSSNTEAFF. In DNA form, the CDR3 reads TGTGCCAGCAGTTCTAACACTGAAGCTTTCTTT.

This sequence joins TRBV19 and TRBJ1-5, with D unresolved. This CDR3 spans 16 amino acids. Looked up from germline, CDR1 is LNHDA and CDR2 is SQIVND (reference sequence). Trimming removed 0 bases from V and 2 bases from J, with 11 bases in between. CDR3 in amino acids: CASSIDRPVRNQPQHF. The CDR3 bases are TGTGCCAGTAGTATAGATAGGCCCGTTCGCAATCAGCCCCAGCATTTT.

The sample holds one count of this clone. Other DNA variants within this sample encode the same CDR3. The chain joins TRBV7-9 to TRBJ2-3; 8 nucleotides line up with TRBD2. The CDR3 consists of 14 residues. The germline V gene has CDR1 SEHNR and CDR2 FQNEAQ (reference sequence). After removal of 6 bases from V and 0 bases from J, the junction contained 2 bases not matched to a gene. CDR3 coding DNA: TGTGCCAGCAGTTCTAGCGGGAGCACAGATACGCAGTATTTT. It specifies CASSSSGSTDTQYF.

The chain couples TRBV28 to TRBJ1-1; TRBD1 aligns across 8 bases. V lost 8 bases, J lost 5 bases, and 7 bases stayed unmatched. The CDR3 covers 13 residues. Germline V gene lookup returns CDR1 MDHEN and CDR2 SYDVKM. As DNA, the CDR3 is TGTGCCAGCCGACTACAGGGGGGGACTGAAGCTTTCTTT. This encodes CASRLQGGTEAFF. Full variable domain (missing parts from reference TRBV28 and TRBJ1-1): DVKVTQSSRYLVKRTGEKVFLECVQDMDHENMFWYRQDPGLGLRLIYFSYDVKMKEKGDIPEGYSVSREKKERFSLILESASTNQTSMYLCASRLQGGTEAFFGQGTRLTVV.

The V gene is TRBV30, the J gene TRBJ1-2; 7 bases are shared with TRBD1. CDR1 GTSNPN and CDR2 SVGIG come from the germline V gene (reference sequence). The CDR3 consists of 15 residues. J lost 0 bases, V lost 2 bases, and 6 bases had no gene match. In DNA, the CDR3 is TGTGCCTGGAGTTCCCGGGACAGAACTAACTATGGCTACACCTTC. Protein product: CAWSSRDRTNYGYTF.

This clone was recorded once. The V call is TRBV11-3, the J call TRBJ2-1; 8 bases line up with TRBD2. After removal of 1 base from V and 7 bases from J, the junction contained 6 bases not matched to a gene. Germline V gene data show CDR1 as SGHNT and CDR2 as YENEEA. This CDR3 has 15 residues. The CDR3 sequence is CASSLAGGRRNEQFF. The CDR3 DNA is TGTGCCAGCAGCTTAGCCGGCGGGAGGAGGAATGAGCAGTTCTTC. Variable domain in full (rest from reference TRBV11-3 and TRBJ2-1): EAGVVQSPRYKIIEKKQPVAFWCNPISGHNTLYWYLQNLGQGPELLIRYENEEAVDDSQLPKDRFSAERLKGVDSTLKIQPAELGDSAVYLCASSLAGGRRNEQFFGPGTRLTVL.

This clone turned up a few times. The junction does not match germline at one end; this may be a read error. The chain couples TRBV10-3 to TRBJ2-5; D not certain. The CDR3 contains 11 residues. Germline CDR1 ENHRY, CDR2 SYGVKD. DNA of the CDR3: TGTGCCACCATGACCCAAGCGACCCAGTACTTC. Its translation: CATMTQATQYF.

The chain joins TRBV14 to TRBJ2-4, with D unclear. The CDR3 has 14 residues. Deletions cut 4 bases from V and 4 bases from J, with 11 bases between. Germline CDR1 reads SGHDN; CDR2 reads FVKESK. CDR3 DNA sequence: TGTGCCAGCAGCCGGGGAACAACTAAAAACATTCAGTACTTC. This codes for CASSRGTTKNIQYF.

V gene TRBV28 combines with J gene TRBJ1-2; D is uncertain. V lost 6 bases to trimming and J lost 4 bases, with 15 bases between them. This CDR3 is built from 14 residues. Germline loops: CDR1 MDHEN, CDR2 SYDVKM. The CDR3 nucleotides read TGTGCCAGCAGACCCACCCACAGTTTCTATGGCTACACCTTC. Protein sequence: CASRPTHSFYGYTF.